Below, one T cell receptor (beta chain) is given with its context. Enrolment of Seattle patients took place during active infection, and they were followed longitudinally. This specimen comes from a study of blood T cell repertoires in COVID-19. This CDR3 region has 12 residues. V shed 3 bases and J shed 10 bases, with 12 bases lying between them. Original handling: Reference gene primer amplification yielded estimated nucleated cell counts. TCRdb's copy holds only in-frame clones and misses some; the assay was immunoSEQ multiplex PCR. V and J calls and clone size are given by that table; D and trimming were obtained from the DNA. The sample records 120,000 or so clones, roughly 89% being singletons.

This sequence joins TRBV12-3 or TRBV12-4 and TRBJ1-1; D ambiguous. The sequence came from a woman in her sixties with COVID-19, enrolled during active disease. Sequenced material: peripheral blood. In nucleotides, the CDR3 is TGTGCCAGCAGTTTTGGCGACCGGGGAGCTTTCTTT. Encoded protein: CASSFGDRGAFF.